This passage covers 23 T cell receptor beta chains from one sample sequenced in a study of OX40 agonist ivuxolimab in advanced cancers. Repertoires were generated with immunoSEQ multiplex PCR, while TCRdb's copy carries only in-frame clones and drops some. The sample has 40,000 to 50,000 clones; around 89% are singletons. Sequences were derived from CD4+ or CD8+ T cells sorted from blood, sampled in a trial of the OX40 agonist ivuxolimab. The receptor source for this set is an adult with an advanced solid tumor such as melanoma, head and neck, liver or kidney cancer.

This chain connects TRBV7-2 to TRBJ2-3; D is unclear. The CDR3 totals 15 residues. CDR1 SGHTA and CDR2 FQGNSA come from the germline V gene. V was trimmed by 1 base and J by 5 bases, leaving 13 bases between them. The CDR3 bases are TGTGCCAGCAGCTTAGACTCCGTGGCAGGAGATACGCAGTATTTT. Its protein product is CASSLDSVAGDTQYF.

This clone was seen just once. The J gene is TRBJ2-3, the V gene TRBV9; unclear D gene. Germline V gives CDR1 SGDLS, CDR2 YYNGEE. The V end was cut by 4 bases, the J end by 2 bases, with 8 bases between. The length of the CDR3 is 13 residues. The CDR3 coding sequence is TGTGCCAGCAGCCTCGCGACCACAGATACGCAGTATTTT. It encodes CASSLATTDTQYF. The whole variable domain, remainder taken from reference TRBV9 and TRBJ2-3, is DSGVTQTPKHLITATGQRVTLRCSPRSGDLSVYWYQQSLDQGLQFLIQYYNGEERAKGNILERFSAQQFPDLHSELNLSSLELGDSALYFCASSLATTDTQYFGPGTRLTVL.

This clone was seen a single time. The chain employs TRBV7-9 and TRBJ2-5; perhaps TRBD2 as D (6 bases). The J call may not be correct, given that the DNA end is closer to TRBJ2-7. Germline V gives CDR1 SEHNR, CDR2 FQNEAQ (reference sequence). The CDR3 spans 13 residues. Here the CDR3 reads CASTDGQRDEQYF. Written as DNA, the CDR3 is TGTGCCAGCACCGACGGCCAGCGGGACGAGCAGTACTTC.

This clone was seen a single time. The rearrangement joins TRBV5-5 to TRBJ2-1; 8 bases fit TRBD2. From germline, CDR1 is SGHKS and CDR2 YYEKEE (reference sequence). The CDR3 is 15 amino acids. V was clipped by 0 bases and J by 5 bases; unmatched bases: 4. The CDR3 here is CASSLVRGGNNEQFF. For the CDR3, the DNA is TGTGCCAGCAGCTTGGTACGGGGGGGCAACAATGAGCAGTTCTTC.

This clone was detected only once. The rearrangement joins TRBV27 to TRBJ2-3; D is unclear. The CDR3 consists of 13 residues. The V gene lost 2 bases and the J gene lost 4 bases, with 7 bases spanning the gap. Looked up from germline, CDR1 is MNHEY and CDR2 is SMNVEV (reference sequence). CDR3 residues: CASSLLGADTQYF. DNA for the CDR3: TGTGCCAGCAGTTTACTTGGGGCAGATACGCAGTATTTT.

V usage is TRBV7-9 and J usage is TRBJ1-5, with 8 bases fitting TRBD1. CDR1 is SEHNR, CDR2 FQNEAQ, per germline (reference sequence). With V trimmed by 1 base and J by 2 bases, 1 base remained unmatched. This CDR3 is built from 15 residues. The CDR3 reads CASSLDRGGNQPQHF. CDR3 coding DNA: TGTGCCAGCAGCTTAGACAGGGGGGGCAATCAGCCCCAGCATTTT.

This clone appeared a few times. V usage is TRBV11-3 and J usage is TRBJ1-3; D gene uncertain. V was trimmed by 5 bases and J by 2 bases, leaving 7 bases between them. This CDR3 contains 13 residues. The V gene's germline CDR1 is SGHNT and CDR2 YENEEA. As DNA, the CDR3 is TGTGCCAGCAGCCAAGAAACTGGAAACACCATATATTTT. This sequence encodes CASSQETGNTIYF.

The V and J genes are TRBV2 and TRBJ1-1, with unresolved D. V lost 8 bases, J lost 6 bases, and 16 bases lay in between. CDR1 is SNHLY and CDR2 is FYNNEI in the germline V gene. The CDR3 length is 13 residues. The CDR3 nucleotides read TGTGCCAGCCCGAGGGCTACTGGCGCTGAAGCTTTCTTT. It yields the protein CASPRATGAEAFF.

In DNA, the CDR3 is TGCGCCAGCAGCCAAGGACTCTGGGACGGCACTGAAGCTTTCTTT. Residues: CASSQGLWDGTEAFF. The rearrangement joins TRBV4-3 to TRBJ1-1, with D possibly TRBD1 on 5 matching bases. V lost 1 base and J lost 4, with 13 bases in between. Germline V gene sequence: CDR1 LGHNA, CDR2 YSLEER. CDR3 size: 15 residues.

J is TRBJ1-3 and V is TRBV11-3; no firm D call. V was trimmed by 5 bases and J by 0 bases, leaving 11 bases between them. The germline V gene has CDR1 SGHNT and CDR2 YENEEA. The CDR3 is made up of 15 amino acids. As DNA, the CDR3 is TGTGCCAGCAGCAAAGGACGGAACTCTGGAAACACCATATATTTT. Translation: CASSKGRNSGNTIYF.

This chain joins TRBV11-3 and TRBJ2-3, with 10 bases that match TRBD2. Germline CDR1 and CDR2: SGHNT and YENEEA. The V and J ends lost 2 bases and 7 bases, in that order; junction bases with no gene match: 3. The CDR3 runs to 14 residues. CDR3 loop: CASSLTSGANTQYF. In DNA form, the CDR3 reads TGTGCCAGCAGCTTAACTAGCGGGGCAAATACGCAGTATTTT.

The rearrangement links TRBV6-1 to TRBJ2-7; D is possibly TRBD1 or TRBD2 (5 bases each). The CDR3 consists of 14 residues. V lost 4 bases to trimming and J lost 1 base, with 11 bases between them. CDR1 and CDR2 from the germline V gene are MNHNS and SASEGT. The CDR3 bases are TGTGCCAGCAGTGGGTGGGGGAATTCCTACGAGCAGTACTTC. It specifies CASSGWGNSYEQYF.

This chain uses TRBV6-1 with TRBJ1-4; no firm D call. Germline CDR1 MNHNS, CDR2 SASEGT. Trimming removed 3 bases from V and 7 bases from J, with 3 bases in between. The CDR3 is made up of 11 amino acids. Here the CDR3 DNA reads TGTGCCAGCAGTGAGGGTGAAAAACTGTTTTTT. As protein: CASSEGEKLFF.

The chain uses TRBV4-3 and TRBJ1-6, with a tentative D call TRBD1 (5 bases). Trimming removed 0 bases from V and 9 bases from J, with 15 bases in between. Germline V gene data show CDR1 as LGHNA and CDR2 as YSLEER. The CDR3 covers 16 residues. CDR3 residues: CASSQDRGRGGSPLHF. CDR3 bases: TGCGCCAGCAGCCAAGATAGGGGTAGGGGTGGTTCACCCCTCCACTTT.

The chain employs TRBV4-1 and TRBJ2-2; TRBD1 aligns across 7 bases. This CDR3 has 13 residues. The germline CDR1 and CDR2 sequences are MGHRA and YSYEKL. V shed 1 base, J shed 12 bases, and the junction held 5 bases outside the gene matches. CDR3 coding DNA: TGCGCCAGCAGCCAAGGACAGGGTCTGAAGCTGTTTTTT. Translation gives CASSQGQGLKLFF.

The chain recombines TRBV19 with TRBJ1-2; D remains unclear. The germline gives CDR1 LNHDA, CDR2 SQIVND (reference sequence). The CDR3 is made up of 12 amino acids. Between the trimmed V and J ends, which lost 3 bases and 8 bases, there was a span of 10 bases. This CDR3 is CASSIVGRGYTF. The DNA for the CDR3 is TGTGCCAGTAGTATTGTCGGGAGGGGCTACACCTTC.

J is TRBJ2-5 and V is TRBV29-1; 7 nucleotides match TRBD2. The CDR3 length is 14 residues. Germline V gives CDR1 SQVTM, CDR2 ANQGSEA. Losses at the gene ends were 0 bases for V and 4 bases for J; bases not matched to a gene: 5. CDR3 DNA: TGCAGCGTTGAAGATCCGCGGGGGTTAGAGACCCAGTACTTC. Protein: CSVEDPRGLETQYF.

The chain combines TRBV5-1 with TRBJ2-7; 7 bases are shared with TRBD1. V trimming: 4 bases; J trimming: 1 base; junction bases outside the gene matches: 5. From germline, CDR1 is SGHRS and CDR2 YFSETQ. This CDR3 contains 14 residues. The CDR3 region has the DNA TGCGCCAGCAGCGAACTCAGGGGGTCCTACGAGCAGTACTTC. It encodes CASSELRGSYEQYF. The full variable domain, with the rest looked up from reference TRBV5-1 and TRBJ2-7, is KAGVTQTPRYLIKTRGQQVTLSCSPISGHRSVSWYQQTPGQGLQFLFEYFSETQRNKGNFPGRFSGRQFSNSRSEMNVSTLELGDSALYLCASSELRGSYEQYFGPGTRLTVT.

The J gene is TRBJ2-3, the V gene TRBV6-1; D not resolved. The length of the CDR3 is 15 residues. CDR1 is MNHNS and CDR2 is SASEGT in the germline V gene. CDR3 loop: CSHVRSFSSTDTQYF. CDR3 nucleotides: TGTTCCCATGTGAGGTCTTTCTCTAGCACAGATACGCAGTATTTT.

In this sample, this clone turned up once. The rearrangement joins TRBV6-1 to TRBJ1-2; D is perhaps TRBD1 (6 bases). Germline lookup yields CDR1 MNHNS and CDR2 SASEGT. V was shortened by 7 bases and J by 10 bases, with 19 bases between the two germline ends. The length of the CDR3 is 13 residues. The CDR3 nucleotides are TGTGCCAGCACCGCCTCAACAGGGTTGGCCTACACCTTC. Protein product: CASTASTGLAYTF.

The chain recombines TRBV21-1 with TRBJ1-6. TRBV21-1 is a pseudogene locus. The CDR3 has 20 amino acids. The CDR3 DNA reads TGTGCCAGCAGCACCCCCATGGGGGGGGGCCACAGCTCCTATAATTCACCCCTCCACTTT. Protein product: CASSTPMGGGHSSYNSPLHF.

This clone was observed once. Other DNA sequences in this specimen translate into the identical CDR3. CDR3 amino acids: CASSLSRGVDQPQHF. Written as DNA, the CDR3 is TGTGCCAGCAGCCTATCTCGAGGGGTGGATCAGCCCCAGCATTTT. V gene TRBV7-2 combines with J gene TRBJ1-5; tentatively, D is TRBD1 (5 bases). The CDR3 is made up of 15 amino acids. Trimming cost V 5 bases and J 5 bases, with 16 bases left between them. CDR1 SGHTA and CDR2 FQGNSA come from the germline V gene.

The V and J genes are TRBV5-4 and TRBJ1-1; 8 nucleotides agree with TRBD1. J gave up 4 bases and V 5 bases, and 7 bases lay outside the gene matches. This CDR3 has 14 amino acids. Germline V gene sequence: CDR1 SGHNT, CDR2 YYREEE (reference sequence). CDR3 sequence reads: CASRHLTGGTEAFF. The CDR3 DNA sequence: TGTGCCAGCAGGCACCTAACAGGGGGCACTGAAGCTTTCTTT.